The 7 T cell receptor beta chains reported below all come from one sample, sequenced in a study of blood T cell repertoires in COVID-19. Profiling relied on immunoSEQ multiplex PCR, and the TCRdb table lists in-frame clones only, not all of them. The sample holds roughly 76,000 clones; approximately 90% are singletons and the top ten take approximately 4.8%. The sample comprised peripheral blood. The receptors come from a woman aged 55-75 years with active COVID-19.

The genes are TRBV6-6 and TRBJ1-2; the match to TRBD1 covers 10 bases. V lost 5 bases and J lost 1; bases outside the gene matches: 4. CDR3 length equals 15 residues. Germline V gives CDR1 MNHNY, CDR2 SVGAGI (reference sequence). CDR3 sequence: CASSDGTGDNYGYTF. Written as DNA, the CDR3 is TGTGCCAGCAGTGACGGGACAGGGGATAACTATGGCTACACCTTC.

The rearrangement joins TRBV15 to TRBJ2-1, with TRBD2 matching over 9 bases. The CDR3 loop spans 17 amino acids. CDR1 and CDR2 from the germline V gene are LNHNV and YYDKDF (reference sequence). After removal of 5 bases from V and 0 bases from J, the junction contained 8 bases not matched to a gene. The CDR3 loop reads CATSPGLAFGSYNEQFF. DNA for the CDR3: TGTGCCACCAGCCCCGGACTAGCGTTCGGCTCCTACAATGAGCAGTTCTTC.

The CDR3 bases are TGTGCCACCCGGACAGGGGGATTTGGCACCATATATTTT. The encoded protein is CATRTGGFGTIYF. This sequence joins TRBV28 and TRBJ1-3, with 10 bases lining up with TRBD1. Per the germline V gene, CDR1 is MDHEN and CDR2 is SYDVKM. V was clipped by 10 bases and J by 9 bases; unmatched bases: 9. This CDR3 contains 13 residues.

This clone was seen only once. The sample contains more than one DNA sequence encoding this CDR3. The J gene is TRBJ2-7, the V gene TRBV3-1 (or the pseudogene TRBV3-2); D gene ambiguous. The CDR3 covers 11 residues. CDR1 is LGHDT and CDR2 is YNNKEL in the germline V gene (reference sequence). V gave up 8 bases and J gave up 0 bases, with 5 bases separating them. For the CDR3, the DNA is TGTGCCAGCCGCGGCTCCTACGAGCAGTACTTC. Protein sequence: CASRGSYEQYF.

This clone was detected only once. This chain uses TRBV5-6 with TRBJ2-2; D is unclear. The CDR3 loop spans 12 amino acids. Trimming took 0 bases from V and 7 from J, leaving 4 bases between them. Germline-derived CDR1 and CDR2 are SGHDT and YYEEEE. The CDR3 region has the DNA TGTGCCAGCAGCTTGGTCAGCGGGGAGCTGTTTTTT. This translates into CASSLVSGELFF.

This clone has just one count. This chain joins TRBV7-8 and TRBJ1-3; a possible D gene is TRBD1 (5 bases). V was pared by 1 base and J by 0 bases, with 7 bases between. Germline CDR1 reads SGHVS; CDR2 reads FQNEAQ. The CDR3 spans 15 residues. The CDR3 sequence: CASSLGQSSGNTIYF. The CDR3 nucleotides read TGTGCCAGCAGCTTAGGACAGAGCTCTGGAAACACCATATATTTT. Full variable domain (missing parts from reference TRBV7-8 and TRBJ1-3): GAGVSQSPRYKVAKRGQDVALRCDPISGHVSLFWYQQALGQGPEFLTYFQNEAQLDKSGLPSDRFFAERPEGSVSTLKIQRTQQEDSAVYLCASSLGQSSGNTIYFGEGSWLTVV.

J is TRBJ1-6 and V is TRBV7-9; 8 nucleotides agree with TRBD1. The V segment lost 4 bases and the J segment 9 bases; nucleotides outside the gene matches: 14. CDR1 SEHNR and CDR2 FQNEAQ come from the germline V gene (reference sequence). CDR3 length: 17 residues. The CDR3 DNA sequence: TGTGCCAGCAGCTCAGGAGTAGGACAGGGCTTAATTTCACCCCTCCACTTT. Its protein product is CASSSGVGQGLISPLHF.